These T cell receptor beta chains were read from a single sample in a study of T cell responses to AZD1222 COVID-19 vaccine. The method was immunoSEQ multiplex PCR; TCRdb's version includes in-frame clones alone and lacks a portion of them. The data hold around 140,000 clones, with about 90% observed a single time. The material was peripheral blood, obtained 28 days after the second AZD1222 dose. These receptors were collected from an adult who received the AZD1222 COVID-19 vaccine. Both conserved end residues are part of each CDR3. D genes are given only for firm matches. The listing skips clone size in some rows; elsewhere it reads once, few, many or a size class.

V gene: TRBV6-5; J gene: TRBJ2-2; D gene: -; clone size: -; CDR3 length: 14; CDR3 DNA: TGTGCCAGCAGTTACTCATGGAACACCGGGGAGCTGTTTTTT; CDR3 protein: CASSYSWNTGELFF
V gene: TRBV6-2/TRBV6-3; J gene: TRBJ1-5; D gene: -; clone size: -; CDR3 length: 14; CDR3 DNA: TGTGCCAGCAGTTCGGGTCGGTTTTATCAGCCCCAGCATTTT; CDR3 protein: CASSSGRFYQPQHF
V gene: TRBV6-2/TRBV6-3; J gene: TRBJ1-1; D gene: -; clone size: -; CDR3 length: 12; CDR3 DNA: TGTGCCAGCAGTTACTCTCGCGCTGAAGCTTTCTTT; CDR3 protein: CASSYSRAEAFF
V gene: TRBV2; J gene: TRBJ1-4; D gene: -; clone size: -; CDR3 length: 14; CDR3 DNA: TGTGCCAGCAGTGAAATTTGGGGGAGTGAAAAACTGTTTTTT; CDR3 protein: CASSEIWGSEKLFF
V gene: TRBV10-3; J gene: TRBJ1-2; D gene: -; clone size: -; CDR3 length: 11; CDR3 DNA: TGTGCCATCAGTGACCAGGGAGGCTACACCTTC; CDR3 protein: CAISDQGGYTF
V gene: TRBV27; J gene: TRBJ2-2; D gene: TRBD2; clone size: -; CDR3 length: 16; CDR3 DNA: TGTGCCAGCAGTTTTCGGACTAGCGGGACAGCCGGGGAGCTGTTTTTT; CDR3 protein: CASSFRTSGTAGELFF
V gene: TRBV5-6; J gene: TRBJ1-5; D gene: -; clone size: -; CDR3 length: 15; CDR3 DNA: TGTGCCAGCAGCTTGGCGGGGGCGTCGTTTCAGCCCCAGCATTTT; CDR3 protein: CASSLAGASFQPQHF
V gene: TRBV7-9; J gene: TRBJ2-5; D gene: -; clone size: few; CDR3 length: 16; CDR3 DNA: TGTGCCAGCAGCCCCCGTAGACAGGGAGGCCGAGAGACCCAGTACTTC; CDR3 protein: CASSPRRQGGRETQYF
V gene: TRBV24-1; J gene: TRBJ2-5; D gene: TRBD2; clone size: -; CDR3 length: 15; CDR3 DNA: TGTGCCACCAGTGACCCCGGCCGGGGGGGAGAGACCCAGTACTTC; CDR3 protein: CATSDPGRGGETQYF
V gene: TRBV5-4; J gene: TRBJ2-7; D gene: -; clone size: -; CDR3 length: 11; CDR3 DNA: TGTGCCAGCAGCCTTGGGCACGAGCAGTACTTC; CDR3 protein: CASSLGHEQYF
V gene: TRBV3-1/TRBV3-2; J gene: TRBJ2-2; D gene: TRBD1; clone size: -; CDR3 length: 17; CDR3 DNA: TGTGCCAGCAGCCAAAGATGGGACAGCGCGAACACCGGGGAGCTGTTTTTT; CDR3 protein: CASSQRWDSANTGELFF
V gene: TRBV12-3/TRBV12-4; J gene: TRBJ1-1; D gene: -; clone size: -; CDR3 length: 13; CDR3 DNA: TGTGCCAGCAGTTTATTAAGGGGTGATGAAGCTTTCTTT; CDR3 protein: CASSLLRGDEAFF
V gene: TRBV11-2; J gene: TRBJ2-1; D gene: -; clone size: -; CDR3 length: 15; CDR3 DNA: TGTGCCAGCAGCCCCAACCCGCGGGGCTACAATGAGCAGTTCTTC; CDR3 protein: CASSPNPRGYNEQFF
V gene: TRBV30; J gene: TRBJ1-3; D gene: -; clone size: -; CDR3 length: 14; CDR3 DNA: TGTGCCTGGAGTCGCCCGAGCTCTGGAAACACCATATATTTT; CDR3 protein: CAWSRPSSGNTIYF
V gene: TRBV7-7; J gene: TRBJ2-3; D gene: TRBD1; clone size: -; CDR3 length: 14; CDR3 DNA: TGTGCTAGCAGCCGGACAGGGGGCGAAGATACGCAGTATTTT; CDR3 protein: CASSRTGGEDTQYF
V gene: TRBV6-2/TRBV6-3; J gene: TRBJ1-2; D gene: -; clone size: few; CDR3 length: 13; CDR3 DNA: TGTGCCAGCAGTAAGGTTGCTGGGCACGGCTACACCTTC; CDR3 protein: CASSKVAGHGYTF
V gene: TRBV25-1; J gene: TRBJ2-5; D gene: -; clone size: -; CDR3 length: 13; CDR3 DNA: TGTGCCAGCAGTGAAAGGCGGCAAGAGACCCAGTACTTC; CDR3 protein: CASSERRQETQYF
V gene: TRBV4-1; J gene: TRBJ2-2; D gene: -; clone size: -; CDR3 length: 13; CDR3 DNA: TGCGCCAGCAGCCAGGCAGGGACCGGGGAGCTGTTTTTT; CDR3 protein: CASSQAGTGELFF
V gene: TRBV5-4; J gene: TRBJ1-6; D gene: -; clone size: -; CDR3 length: 15; CDR3 DNA: TGTGCCAGCAGCTTTGCAGGGTTTGTGACTTCACCCCTCCACTTT; CDR3 protein: CASSFAGFVTSPLHF
V gene: TRBV12-5; J gene: TRBJ2-1; D gene: -; clone size: -; CDR3 length: 14; CDR3 DNA: TGTGCTAGCACCCGAGGGAGCTCCTACAATGAGCAGTTCTTC; CDR3 protein: CASTRGSSYNEQFF
V gene: TRBV3-1/TRBV3-2; J gene: TRBJ1-2; D gene: -; clone size: -; CDR3 length: 14; CDR3 DNA: TGTGCCAGCAGCCTAGGACGGTTGAACTATGGCTACACCTTC; CDR3 protein: CASSLGRLNYGYTF
V gene: TRBV6-2/TRBV6-3; J gene: TRBJ1-2; D gene: -; clone size: -; CDR3 length: 17; CDR3 DNA: TGTGCCAGCAGTTACTCGGGGCACACCGGGCACGACTATGGCTACACCTTC; CDR3 protein: CASSYSGHTGHDYGYTF
V gene: TRBV5-1; J gene: TRBJ1-1; D gene: -; clone size: -; CDR3 length: 14; CDR3 DNA: TGCGCCAGCAGCCTGACATTCATGAACACTGAAGCTTTCTTT; CDR3 protein: CASSLTFMNTEAFF
V gene: TRBV9; J gene: TRBJ1-1; D gene: -; clone size: -; CDR3 length: 13; CDR3 DNA: TGTGCCAGCAGCGTCTTAACGAACACTGAAGCTTTCTTT; CDR3 protein: CASSVLTNTEAFF
V gene: TRBV7-8; J gene: TRBJ1-6; D gene: -; clone size: -; CDR3 length: 16; CDR3 DNA: TGTGCCAGCAGCTTATCGCGGGTTTTTGGGGGGTCACCCCTCCACTTT; CDR3 protein: CASSLSRVFGGSPLHF
V gene: TRBV11-3; J gene: TRBJ1-3; D gene: TRBD1; clone size: -; CDR3 length: 18; CDR3 DNA: TGTGCCAGCCTAGGACGGTACAGGGGCCACTTCTCTGGAAACACCATATATTTT; CDR3 protein: CASLGRYRGHFSGNTIYF
V gene: TRBV6-5; J gene: TRBJ1-1; D gene: -; clone size: -; CDR3 length: 16; CDR3 DNA: TGTGCCAGCAGCTACATTACGGGGGATAAGAACACTGAAGCTTTCTTT; CDR3 protein: CASSYITGDKNTEAFF
V gene: TRBV12-3/TRBV12-4; J gene: TRBJ1-2; D gene: -; clone size: -; CDR3 length: 12; CDR3 DNA: TGTGCCAGCATCCTGGGACCCTCGGGCTACACCTTC; CDR3 protein: CASILGPSGYTF
V gene: TRBV7-8; J gene: TRBJ2-7; D gene: TRBD2; clone size: once; CDR3 length: 15; CDR3 DNA: TGTGCCAGCAGCTTAGCCTCCAGCGGGGCCTACGAGCAGTACTTC; CDR3 protein: CASSLASSGAYEQYF
V gene: TRBV7-6; J gene: TRBJ2-5; D gene: TRBD2; clone size: -; CDR3 length: 15; CDR3 DNA: TGTGCCAGCAGCAGAGGGGCGGGAGGGCAAGAGACCCAGTACTTC; CDR3 protein: CASSRGAGGQETQYF
V gene: TRBV12-3/TRBV12-4; J gene: TRBJ1-4; D gene: -; clone size: -; CDR3 length: 13; CDR3 DNA: TGTGCCAGCAGTCCTTCAAGCGATGAAAAACTGTTTTTT; CDR3 protein: CASSPSSDEKLFF
V gene: TRBV10-1; J gene: TRBJ2-2; D gene: -; clone size: -; CDR3 length: 13; CDR3 DNA: TGCGCCAGCAGTGTCCAGGGATACGGGGAGCTGTTTTTT; CDR3 protein: CASSVQGYGELFF
V gene: TRBV27; J gene: TRBJ2-3; D gene: TRBD2; clone size: -; CDR3 length: 14; CDR3 DNA: TGTGCCAGCATTCCTAGCGGGAGAGCGGATACGCAGTATTTT; CDR3 protein: CASIPSGRADTQYF
V gene: TRBV27; J gene: TRBJ1-1; D gene: -; clone size: -; CDR3 length: 15; CDR3 DNA: TGTGCCAGCAGTTTAGAGACAGGCATGAACACTGAAGCTTTCTTT; CDR3 protein: CASSLETGMNTEAFF
V gene: TRBV24-1; J gene: TRBJ2-1; D gene: TRBD2; clone size: few; CDR3 length: 15; CDR3 DNA: TGTGCCACCAGTGATTTGGGGACTACCTTACATGAGCAGTTCTTC; CDR3 protein: CATSDLGTTLHEQFF
V gene: TRBV6-2/TRBV6-3; J gene: TRBJ1-1; D gene: -; clone size: -; CDR3 length: 14; CDR3 DNA: TGTGCCAGCAGTAGGGACACCCGTGACACTGAAGCTTTCTTT; CDR3 protein: CASSRDTRDTEAFF
V gene: TRBV5-1; J gene: TRBJ1-5; D gene: -; clone size: -; CDR3 length: 13; CDR3 DNA: TGCGCCAGCAGCTTGGGACAGAATCAGCCCCAGCATTTT; CDR3 protein: CASSLGQNQPQHF
V gene: TRBV19; J gene: TRBJ1-2; D gene: -; clone size: -; CDR3 length: 13; CDR3 DNA: TGTGCCAGTAGTGAGAGGAGTTTCTATGGCTACACCTTC; CDR3 protein: CASSERSFYGYTF